This TCR beta chain was identified in a study of OX40 agonist ivuxolimab in advanced cancers. Profiled with immunoSEQ multiplex PCR; TCRdb holds only in-frame clones, not every one. The data contain 65,000 to 80,000 clones, roughly 85% of them singletons. V gave up 5 bases and J gave up 8 bases, with 15 bases separating them. CDR1 and CDR2 from the germline V gene are MNHNY and SVGAGI (reference sequence). The CDR3 length is 13 residues. The sequences come from CD4+ or CD8+ T cells sorted from blood, collected in a trial of the OX40 agonist ivuxolimab. This clonotype was obtained from an adult with an advanced solid tumor such as melanoma, head and neck, liver or kidney cancer. The rearrangement links TRBV6-6 to TRBJ1-1, with D possibly TRBD1 on 5 matching bases. CDR3 protein: CASSTPGGTEAFF. CDR3 DNA sequence: TGTGCCAGCAGTACCCCGGGAGGGACCGAAGCTTTCTTT.